The 20 T cell receptor beta chains below all came from one sample that was sequenced in a study of blood T cell repertoires in COVID-19. Produced via immunoSEQ multiplex PCR; TCRdb's table is partial and in-frame only. Of some 380,000 clones in the sample, roughly 86% were seen once. The sample was PBMCs or T cells enriched from blood (not recorded which). These receptors all come from a woman in her thirties or forties with acute COVID-19.

The chain uses TRBV7-8 and TRBJ1-5, with 7 bases that match TRBD1. Trimming cost V 4 bases and J 6 bases; bases outside gene matches: 6. This CDR3 is 14 amino acids long. The germline CDR1 and CDR2 sequences are SGHVS and FQNEAQ. The CDR3 bases are TGTGCCAGCAGCTACGACAGGGTCGGTCAGCCCCAGCATTTT. It yields the protein CASSYDRVGQPQHF.

This clone has only one observation. CDR3 coding DNA: TGTGCCAGTAGTAATATCCCAGGGTTCATCGATGGCTACACCTTC. Residues: CASSNIPGFIDGYTF. The gene calls are TRBV19 and TRBJ1-2; TRBD1 is a possible D gene (5 bases). This CDR3 is built from 15 residues. The germline CDR1 and CDR2 sequences are LNHDA and SQIVND (reference sequence). Trimming cost V 4 bases and J 6 bases, with 18 bases left between them. Supplemented by reference TRBV19 and TRBJ1-2, the full variable domain reads DGGITQSPKYLFRKEGQNVTLSCEQNLNHDAMYWYRQDPGQGLRLIYYSQIVNDFQKGDIAEGYSVSREKKESFPLTVTSAQKNPTAFYLCASSNIPGFIDGYTFGSGTRLTVV.

This rearrangement joins TRBV24-1 to TRBJ1-5; 10 bases map to TRBD1. V shed 3 bases, J shed 7 bases, and the junction held 8 bases outside the gene matches. The CDR3 contains 16 residues. From germline, CDR1 is KGHDR and CDR2 SFDVKD. CDR3 bases: TGTGCCACCAGTGATGCGGGACAGGGGAACTTCCAGCCCCAGCATTTT. It specifies CATSDAGQGNFQPQHF.

The chain is built from TRBV2 and TRBJ2-7; tentatively, D is TRBD1 (6 bases). Trimming shortened V by 6 bases and J by 3 bases, and 12 bases separated the two germline ends. CDR1 is SNHLY, CDR2 FYNNEI, per germline. The CDR3 runs 13 residues. CDR3 in amino acids: CASSPGTYYEQYF. CDR3 nucleotides: TGTGCCAGCAGCCCAGGGACATACTACGAGCAGTACTTC. The variable domain in full, completed from reference TRBV2 and TRBJ2-7, reads EPEVTQTPSHQVTQMGQEVILRCVPISNHLYFYWYRQILGQKVEFLVSFYNNEISEKSEIFDDQFSVERPDGSNFTLKIRSTKLEDSAMYFCASSPGTYYEQYFGPGTRLTVT.

The chain recombines TRBV6-5 with TRBJ2-5; TRBD1 agrees at 7 bases. The CDR3 runs to 14 residues. The germline gives CDR1 MNHEY, CDR2 SVGAGI. The junction had 13 bases not matched to a gene; V was cut back by 8 bases and J by 7 bases. In DNA, the CDR3 is TGTGCCAGCTACTTATTAGGGACAGAAGGGACCCAGTACTTC. Translation gives CASYLLGTEGTQYF.

The chain uses TRBV15 and TRBJ2-4, with D maybe TRBD2 (5 bases). The V end lost 4 bases, the J end lost 1 base, and 23 bases lay between the germline ends. Germline V gene data show CDR1 as LNHNV and CDR2 as YYDKDF (reference sequence). The CDR3 consists of 19 residues. This chain's CDR3 is CATSTHPGELSLAKNIQYF. As DNA, the CDR3 is TGTGCCACCAGCACCCACCCCGGGGAGTTGTCTTTGGCCAAAAACATTCAGTACTTC.

V usage is TRBV7-2 and J usage is TRBJ2-5; TRBD2 agrees at 10 bases. The CDR3 has 14 residues. The V and J ends lost 6 bases and 1 base, in that order; junction bases with no gene match: 2. Looked up from germline, CDR1 is SGHTA and CDR2 is FQGNSA. This CDR3 is CASRIAGGQETQYF. In nucleotides, the CDR3 is TGTGCCAGCAGGATAGCGGGGGGCCAAGAGACCCAGTACTTC.

The chain is built from TRBV5-5 and TRBJ2-7; tentative D call: TRBD1 (5 bases). V was clipped by 3 bases and J by 2 bases, with 18 bases between them. The germline V gene encodes CDR1 SGHKS and CDR2 YYEKEE (reference sequence). This CDR3 has 16 amino acids. The CDR3 DNA reads TGTGCCAGCAGCTCACCCTTAGGTCTCAGGGCCTACGAGCAGTACTTC. Protein: CASSSPLGLRAYEQYF. Full variable domain (remainder filled in from reference TRBV5-5 and TRBJ2-7): DAGVTQSPTHLIKTRGQQVTLRCSPISGHKSVSWYQQVLGQGPQFIFQYYEKEERGRGNFPDRFSARQFPNYSSELNVNALLLGDSALYLCASSSPLGLRAYEQYFGPGTRLTVT.

V and J are TRBV5-4 and TRBJ1-2, with 7 bases that match TRBD1. CDR1 is SGHNT, CDR2 YYREEE, per germline (reference sequence). This CDR3 is 14 amino acids long. J was trimmed by 4 bases and V by 5 bases; bases with no gene match: 8. The CDR3, as DNA: TGTGCCAGCAGATTCGGGACAGAGCCCTATGGCTACACCTTC. It yields the protein CASRFGTEPYGYTF.

V is TRBV5-4 and J is TRBJ1-6, with TRBD1 matching 9 bases. Germline V CDR1 and CDR2: SGHNT, YYREEE (reference sequence). The CDR3 covers 14 residues. V shed 3 bases, J shed 13 bases, and the junction held 8 bases outside the gene matches. The CDR3 nucleotides read TGTGCCAGCAGCTATTCCGGGACAGGGTCGCCCCTCCACTTT. The encoded protein is CASSYSGTGSPLHF.

This sequence joins TRBV6-5 and TRBJ1-1; the match to TRBD1 covers 10 bases. The CDR3 is 15 residues long. Looked up from germline, CDR1 is MNHEY and CDR2 is SVGAGI. Trimming took 6 bases from V and 2 from J; bases not matched to a gene: 6. The CDR3 loop is CASSLRDRGNTEAFF. The CDR3 DNA sequence: TGTGCCAGCAGCCTTCGGGACAGGGGTAACACTGAAGCTTTCTTT.

The V gene is TRBV7-9, the J gene TRBJ2-3; weak D call: TRBD2 (6 bases). Looked up from germline, CDR1 is SEHNR and CDR2 is FQNEAQ (reference sequence). Trimming removed 5 bases at V and 1 base at J, with 16 bases between. CDR3 length: 16 residues. This CDR3 reads CASSVVGGEGTDTQYF. CDR3 nucleotide sequence: TGTGCCAGCAGCGTAGTGGGGGGTGAGGGCACAGATACGCAGTATTTT.

The chain combines TRBV6-5 with TRBJ2-7, with 8 bases aligning to TRBD1. The CDR3 has 15 residues. Germline trimming cut 6 bases from V and 2 bases from J; bases unmatched to any gene: 9. CDR1 MNHEY and CDR2 SVGAGI come from the germline V gene. The CDR3 DNA is TGTGCCAGCAGGATTACAGGGGGGCCCACCTACGAGCAGTACTTC. Translating gives CASRITGGPTYEQYF.

This clone was recorded a few times. The genes are TRBV18 and TRBJ1-2; D gene unclear. Trimming left V 2 bases short and J 2 bases short, with 9 bases between. The CDR3 is made up of 14 amino acids. CDR1 and CDR2 from the germline V gene are KGHSH and LQKENI. The CDR3 bases are TGTGCCAGCTCACCAGGAGGCAGGAACTATGGCTACACCTTC. Translated, it gives CASSPGGRNYGYTF.

In its sample, this clone was seen a few times. The chain combines TRBV10-3 with TRBJ2-7; TRBD1 agrees at 8 bases. The CDR3 is 16 amino acids. Germline assignment: CDR1 ENHRY and CDR2 SYGVKD. J lost 2 bases, V lost 4 bases, and 10 bases had no gene match. CDR3 region: CAISGSDRGVTYEQYF. DNA for the CDR3: TGTGCCATCAGTGGATCTGACAGGGGAGTGACCTACGAGCAGTACTTC.

This clone has at least ten counts. The chain has TRBV6-1 and TRBJ1-3; no clear D. Trimming shortened V by 2 bases and J by 2 bases, and 4 bases separated the two germline ends. The germline V gene has CDR1 MNHNS and CDR2 SASEGT. This CDR3 is 13 amino acids long. CDR3 protein: CASSEQAGNTIYF. In DNA form, the CDR3 reads TGTGCCAGCAGTGAACAGGCTGGAAACACCATATATTTT.

This clone was seen just once. The chain recombines TRBV12-1 with TRBJ2-1; TRBD2 is the table's D call and was not checked against the DNA. TRBV12-1 is a documented pseudogene. The CDR3 is 16 amino acids. CDR3 bases: TGTGCCAGCAGCTTTGTCCGGGTGGCGAATTACAATGAGCAGTTCTTC. This gives the protein CASSFVRVANYNEQFF.

This clone was picked up a small number of times. CDR3 in amino acids: CASRGQDNSPLHF. CDR3 coding DNA: TGTGCCAGCAGGGGACAAGATAATTCACCCCTCCACTTT. This chain uses TRBV12-3 or TRBV12-4 with TRBJ1-6, with D perhaps matching TRBD1 (6 bases). Trimming cost V 6 bases and J 5 bases, with 8 bases left between them. This CDR3 has 13 amino acids.

The chain couples TRBV30 to TRBJ2-7; a weak D match, TRBD1 (5 bases). The germline gives CDR1 GTSNPN, CDR2 SVGIG (reference sequence). Between the trimmed V and J ends, which lost 5 bases and 0 bases, there was a span of 11 bases. This CDR3 has 13 residues. The CDR3 region has the DNA TGTGCCTGGGCCCAGGGCTACTCCTACGAGCAGTACTTC. Translation: CAWAQGYSYEQYF.

This clone was recorded once. The chain is built from TRBV5-5 and TRBJ2-7; TRBD2 matches at 11 bases. J was trimmed by 4 bases and V by 3 bases; bases with no gene match: 3. This CDR3 is built from 14 residues. The germline V gene encodes CDR1 SGHKS and CDR2 YYEKEE (reference sequence). CDR3 sequence reads: CASSSGLAEYEQYF. CDR3 nucleotide sequence: TGTGCCAGCAGCTCGGGACTAGCGGAATACGAGCAGTACTTC.